These 10 T cell receptor beta chains were all obtained from the same sample, sequenced in a study of shared clonotypes between healthy human individuals. Data came from immunoSEQ multiplex PCR; TCRdb stores just in-frame clones and leaves some out. The sample contains 2 million to 3 million clones, more than 85% of which appear only once. The sample was naive CD4+ T cells from PBMCs. The sample's subset: CD45RA+ positively selected. Receptors were obtained from a man aged 18 to 29 in good health. Some clones in this sample may be carry-over from other donors' samples.

J is TRBJ1-1 and V is TRBV6-1; D may be TRBD1 (5 bases). CDR3 length: 14 amino acids. Germline lookup yields CDR1 MNHNS and CDR2 SASEGT. The V end lost 7 bases, the J end lost 6 bases, and 18 bases lay between the germline ends. CDR3 DNA: TGTGCCAGCAAACGACAGTTTCCCGTAGCTGAAGCTTTCTTT. Amino acids: CASKRQFPVAEAFF.

CDR3 nucleotide sequence: TGTGCCAGCAGCATTACTAGCGGGGAGACCCAGTACTTC. It specifies CASSITSGETQYF. The gene calls are TRBV5-4 and TRBJ2-5; 9 bases map to TRBD2. The length of the CDR3 is 13 residues. The V segment lost 4 bases and the J segment 5 bases; nucleotides outside the gene matches: 3. The germline V gene has CDR1 SGHNT and CDR2 YYREEE (reference sequence).

The chain has TRBV7-9 and TRBJ2-1; D is unclear. Trimming left V 5 bases short and J 2 bases short, with 13 bases between. Germline loops: CDR1 SEHNR, CDR2 FQNEAQ (reference sequence). There are 15 residues in the CDR3. CDR3 nucleotides: TGTGCCAGCAGCCGAGGCAACCCCACCTACAATGAGCAGTTCTTC. Translating it yields CASSRGNPTYNEQFF.

J is TRBJ1-1 and V is TRBV28; 7 nucleotides line up with TRBD1. Germline assignment: CDR1 MDHEN and CDR2 SYDVKM. CDR3 length equals 11 residues. V lost 9 bases, J lost 6 bases, and 4 bases stayed unmatched. The CDR3 sequence is CASRQGPEAFF. The CDR3 DNA sequence: TGTGCCAGTAGACAGGGCCCTGAAGCTTTCTTT.

This clone has only one observation. The rearrangement links TRBV11-2 to TRBJ2-5, with D tentatively TRBD1 or TRBD2 (5 bases each). The CDR3 spans 15 residues. V gave up 7 bases and J gave up 5 bases, with 20 bases separating them. CDR1 and CDR2 from the germline V gene are SGHAT and FQNNGV. CDR3 in amino acids: CASTKGGGPFETQYF. CDR3 DNA sequence: TGTGCCAGCACCAAAGGTGGGGGTCCCTTTGAGACCCAGTACTTC.

The J gene is TRBJ1-1, the V gene TRBV5-5; the match to TRBD1 covers 8 bases. The J segment lost 5 bases and the V segment lost 2 bases, leaving 8 bases of the junction unmatched. Germline lookup yields CDR1 SGHKS and CDR2 YYEKEE (reference sequence). The CDR3 spans 15 residues. CDR3 bases: TGTGCCAGCAGCTTAATTGCAGGGGGCGGTACTGAAGCTTTCTTT. This sequence encodes CASSLIAGGGTEAFF.

Only one count was recorded for this clone. The genes are TRBV2 and TRBJ1-2; D is uncertain. This CDR3 is 14 amino acids long. In germline, CDR1 is SNHLY, CDR2 FYNNEI. V was trimmed by 3 bases and J by 5 bases, leaving 13 bases between them. The CDR3 sequence is CASSDNLQSYGYTF. The CDR3 nucleotides are TGTGCCAGCAGTGATAATCTACAGAGTTATGGCTACACCTTC.

This chain joins TRBV7-9 and TRBJ2-4; TRBD1 might be the D (5 bases). V was pared by 1 base and J by 6 bases, with 16 bases between. Germline CDR1 and CDR2: SEHNR and FQNEAQ (reference sequence). CDR3 size: 16 residues. The chain's CDR3 is CASSLDLGAVGNIQYF. CDR3 DNA: TGTGCCAGCAGCTTAGACCTAGGGGCCGTGGGAAACATTCAGTACTTC.

With respect to this clone: Other DNA sequences of this sample code for an identical CDR3. CDR3 sequence reads: CASSPPSRDEQYF. CDR3 in DNA: TGTGCCAGCTCACCACCGAGTAGGGACGAGCAGTACTTC. The chain combines TRBV18 with TRBJ2-7; D unclear. The CDR3 runs to 13 residues. CDR1 and CDR2 from the germline V gene are KGHSH and LQKENI. Between the trimmed V and J ends, which lost 0 bases and 5 bases, there was a span of 8 bases.

The V gene is TRBV5-4, the J gene TRBJ2-3; 10 bases align to TRBD2. The CDR3 is made up of 16 amino acids. In germline, CDR1 is SGHNT, CDR2 YYREEE (reference sequence). V was clipped by 2 bases and J by 2 bases; unmatched bases: 5. The CDR3 spells CASSLKLAGDTDTQYF. The DNA for the CDR3 is TGTGCCAGCAGCTTAAAGCTAGCGGGAGACACAGATACGCAGTATTTT.